This entry concerns a single T cell receptor beta chain. As yet, its antigen is unknown. Assay: immunoSEQ multiplex PCR; the TCRdb copy retains only in-frame clones and omits some. The sample lists about 1,900,000 clones; roughly 94% were seen once. The V gene's germline CDR1 is SGHAT and CDR2 FQNNGV. The CDR3 is 16 amino acids. V was clipped by 5 bases and J by 4 bases; unmatched bases: 9. These data originate in a study of shared clonotypes between healthy human individuals. Terminally differentiated effector memory CD45RA+ cells were left out of the naive CD8 fraction, which was CD45RO-negative and positively selected for CCR7. Study-wide results and limits: For naive CD4 cells, roughly 4.6% of clonotypes were shared across a handful of donors.

The sequencing input was naive CD8+ T cells sorted from blood. This clonotype originated in a young man in good health. The chain recombines TRBV11-2 with TRBJ2-1; 9 bases match TRBD1. The CDR3 coding sequence is TGTGCCAGCAGCGTAACCGGGACAGGGTATTACAATGAGCAGTTCTTC. Translated: CASSVTGTGYYNEQFF.